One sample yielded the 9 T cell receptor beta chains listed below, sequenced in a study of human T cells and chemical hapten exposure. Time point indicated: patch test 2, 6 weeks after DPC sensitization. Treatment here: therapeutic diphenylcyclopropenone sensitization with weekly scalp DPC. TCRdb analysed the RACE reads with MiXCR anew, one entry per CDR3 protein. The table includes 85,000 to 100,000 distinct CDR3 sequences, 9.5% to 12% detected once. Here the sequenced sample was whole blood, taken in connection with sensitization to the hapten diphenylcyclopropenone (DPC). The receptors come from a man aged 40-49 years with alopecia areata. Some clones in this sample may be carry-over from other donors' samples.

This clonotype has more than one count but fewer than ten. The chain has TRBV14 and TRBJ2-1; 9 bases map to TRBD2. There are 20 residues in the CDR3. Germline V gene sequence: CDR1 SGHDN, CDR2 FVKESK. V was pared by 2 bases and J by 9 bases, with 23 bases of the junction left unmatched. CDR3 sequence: CASSQWPLSPPSGMTGEQFF. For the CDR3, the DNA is TGTGCCAGCAGCCAATGGCCCCTCAGCCCCCCTAGCGGGATGACGGGTGAGCAGTTCTTC.

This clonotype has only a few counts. The CDR3 is CASSLKGLTETQYF. The CDR3 DNA is TGTGCCAGCAGCTTGAAAGGGCTTACAGAGACCCAGTACTTC. The chain has TRBV5-6 and TRBJ2-5; no clear D gene. This CDR3 is 14 amino acids long. The germline gives CDR1 SGHDT, CDR2 YYEEEE. V was pared by 1 base and J by 4 bases, with 11 bases between.

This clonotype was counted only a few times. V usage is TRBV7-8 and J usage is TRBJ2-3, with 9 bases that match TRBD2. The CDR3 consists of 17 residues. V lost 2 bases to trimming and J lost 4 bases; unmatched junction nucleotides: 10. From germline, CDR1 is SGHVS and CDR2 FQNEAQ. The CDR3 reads CASSLRRSGRSADTQYF. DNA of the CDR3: TGTGCCAGCAGCTTAAGGCGCAGCGGGAGGTCGGCAGATACGCAGTATTTT.

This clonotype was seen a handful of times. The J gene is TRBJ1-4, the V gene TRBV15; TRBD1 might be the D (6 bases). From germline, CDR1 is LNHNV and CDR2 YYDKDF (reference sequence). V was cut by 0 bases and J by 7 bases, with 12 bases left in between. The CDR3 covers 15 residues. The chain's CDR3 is CATSREGGHSEKLFF. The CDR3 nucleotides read TGTGCCACCAGCAGAGAAGGGGGGCACTCTGAAAAACTGTTTTTT.

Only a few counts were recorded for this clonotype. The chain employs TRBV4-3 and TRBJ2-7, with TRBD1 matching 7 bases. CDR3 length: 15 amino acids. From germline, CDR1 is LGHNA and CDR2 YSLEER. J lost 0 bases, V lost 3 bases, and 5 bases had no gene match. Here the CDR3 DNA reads TGCGCCAGCAGCCAGCCACAGGGGTCCTCCTACGAGCAGTACTTC. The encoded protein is CASSQPQGSSYEQYF.

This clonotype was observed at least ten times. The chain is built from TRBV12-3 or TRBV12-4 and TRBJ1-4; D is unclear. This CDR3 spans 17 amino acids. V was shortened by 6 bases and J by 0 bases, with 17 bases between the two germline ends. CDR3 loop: CASRSSRGFATNEKLFF. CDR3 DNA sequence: TGTGCCAGCAGAAGCTCACGAGGATTTGCAACTAATGAAAAACTGTTTTTT.

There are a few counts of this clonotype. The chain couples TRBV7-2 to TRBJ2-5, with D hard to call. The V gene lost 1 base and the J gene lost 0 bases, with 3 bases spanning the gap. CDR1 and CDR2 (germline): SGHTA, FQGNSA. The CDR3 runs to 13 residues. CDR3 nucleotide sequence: TGTGCCAGCAGCTTAGAGTACCAAGAGACCCAGTACTTC. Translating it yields CASSLEYQETQYF.

Written as DNA, the CDR3 is TGCAGTGCTAGTCCCTTGGAGGGGACCACCTACGAGCAGTACTTC. Residues: CSASPLEGTTYEQYF. The chain carries TRBV20-1 and TRBJ2-7; a possible D gene is TRBD2 (6 bases). Germline lookup yields CDR1 DFQATT and CDR2 SNEGSKA (reference sequence). Trimming pared 3 bases from V and 2 bases from J, leaving 17 bases between. This CDR3 contains 15 residues.

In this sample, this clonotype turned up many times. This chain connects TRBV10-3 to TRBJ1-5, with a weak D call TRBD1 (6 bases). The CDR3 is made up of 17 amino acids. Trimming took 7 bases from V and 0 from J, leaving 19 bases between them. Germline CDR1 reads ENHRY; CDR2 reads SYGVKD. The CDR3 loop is CAIIEPRTVYSNQPQHF. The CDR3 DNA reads TGTGCCATCATCGAACCCCGGACAGTCTATAGCAATCAGCCCCAGCATTTT.